Shown below are 16 T cell receptor beta chains from a single sample sequenced in a study of T cells of healthy individuals. MiXCR, applied by TCRdb to the 5' RACE reads, yields one record per CDR3 protein. The top ten hold about 15% of the sample, which has 40,000 to 60,000 distinct CDR3 sequences, roughly 14% seen once. The receptors were sampled from a human donor in good health.

Remarks on this clonotype: Since a much larger clone is just one base distant, this may be a read error. This chain links TRBV20-1 with TRBJ2-3, with 10 bases that match TRBD1. This CDR3 contains 13 residues. Germline V gene lookup returns CDR1 DFQATT and CDR2 SNEGSKA (reference sequence). The J segment lost 5 bases and the V segment lost 7 bases, leaving 6 bases of the junction unmatched. The CDR3 DNA sequence: TGCAGTGTTCGACAGGGGGCGGAAGATACGCAGTATTTT. The encoded protein is CSVRQGAEDTQYF.

V gene TRBV6-2 or TRBV6-3 combines with J gene TRBJ2-7, with D possibly being TRBD2 (6 bases). The ends were cut back, 5 bases at V and 6 bases at J, with 11 bases in the middle. Germline V CDR1 and CDR2: MNHEY, SVGEGT. The CDR3 length is 12 residues. The CDR3 DNA is TGTGCCAGCAGTCTCCTGGGGGGCGAGCAGTACTTC. Protein product: CASSLLGGEQYF.

This clonotype was counted at least ten times. The rearrangement joins TRBV20-1 to TRBJ2-3, with 10 bases that match TRBD2. The CDR3 runs 15 residues. The junction had 12 bases not matched to a gene; V was cut back by 6 bases and J by 6 bases. The germline V gene has CDR1 DFQATT and CDR2 SNEGSKA (reference sequence). Here the CDR3 reads CSAPPPLAGVDTQYF. The CDR3 DNA reads as TGCAGTGCCCCCCCCCCTCTAGCGGGGGTGGATACGCAGTATTTT.

This clonotype occurred a few times. V and J are TRBV4-3 and TRBJ2-1, with D possibly being TRBD1 or TRBD2 (5 bases each). V was pared by 0 bases and J by 10 bases, with 13 bases between. This CDR3 comprises 14 residues. Germline-derived CDR1 and CDR2 are LGHNA and YSLEER. In nucleotides, the CDR3 is TGCGCCAGCAGCCAAGAGAGGGGCCAGGTGGAGCAGTTCTTC. This codes for CASSQERGQVEQFF.

In its sample, this clonotype was seen many times. V and J are TRBV2 and TRBJ1-1, with a tentative D call TRBD1 (5 bases). Trimming shortened V by 7 bases and J by 4 bases, and 13 bases separated the two germline ends. This CDR3 has 13 amino acids. Germline-derived CDR1 and CDR2 are SNHLY and FYNNEI. In nucleotides, the CDR3 is TGTGCCAGCACCCAAGGGGAGGGCACTGAAGCTTTCTTT. This codes for CASTQGEGTEAFF.

This clonotype has more than one count but fewer than ten. The chain is built from TRBV7-2 and TRBJ2-7, with TRBD2 matching over 9 bases. This CDR3 spans 15 amino acids. Trimming removed 3 bases from V and 2 bases from J; junction bases left unmatched: 5. CDR1 SGHTA and CDR2 FQGNSA come from the germline V gene. CDR3 DNA sequence: TGTGCCAGCAGCTTTGCACGCGGGGGGGCCTACGAGCAGTACTTC. This gives the protein CASSFARGGAYEQYF.

The chain carries TRBV2 and TRBJ2-3, with D perhaps being TRBD1 or TRBD2 (5 bases each). Germline V lookup: CDR1 SNHLY, CDR2 FYNNEI. Trimming removed 5 bases from V and 5 bases from J, with 8 bases in between. The CDR3 contains 12 residues. The CDR3 here is CASSLGEDTQYF. DNA for the CDR3: TGTGCCAGCAGTCTGGGGGAAGATACGCAGTATTTT.

In this sample, this clonotype turned up once. J is TRBJ2-1 and V is TRBV7-8; D not resolved. Trimming shortened V by 8 bases and J by 0 bases, and 14 bases separated the two germline ends. The CDR3 length is 15 residues. From germline, CDR1 is SGHVS and CDR2 FQNEAQ. CDR3 sequence: CASGPQGSSYNEQFF. CDR3 nucleotides: TGTGCCAGCGGCCCACAAGGAAGCTCCTACAATGAGCAGTTCTTC.

This clonotype has ten or more counts. The chain links TRBV9 to TRBJ1-1; 7 positions match TRBD1. The trim removed 4 bases at V and 1 base at J, leaving 4 bases unmatched. Germline V lookup: CDR1 SGDLS, CDR2 YYNGEE. CDR3 length: 14 residues. Here the CDR3 DNA reads TGTGCCAGCAGCTTCGGACAGGAGAACACTGAAGCTTTCTTT. It encodes CASSFGQENTEAFF.

The chain has TRBV4-3 and TRBJ1-2, with D perhaps TRBD1 (6 bases). Germline V gene sequence: CDR1 LGHNA, CDR2 YSLEER. The V gene lost 2 bases and the J gene lost 6 bases, with 10 bases spanning the gap. This CDR3 has 13 amino acids. The CDR3 reads CASSQLAGDGYTF. CDR3 coding DNA: TGCGCCAGCAGCCAATTGGCAGGGGATGGCTACACCTTC.

The chain carries TRBV5-1 and TRBJ1-2; D may be TRBD1 (6 bases). The germline V gene has CDR1 SGHRS and CDR2 YFSETQ. The V end was cut by 6 bases, the J end by 5 bases, with 11 bases between. This CDR3 spans 12 amino acids. CDR3 protein: CASTPQGYGYTF. The DNA of the CDR3 is TGCGCCAGCACCCCGCAGGGGTATGGCTACACCTTC.

This clonotype occurred once. The chain combines TRBV29-1 with TRBJ2-1; TRBD2 agrees at 14 bases. Germline assignment: CDR1 SQVTM and CDR2 ANQGSEA. V was pared by 8 bases and J by 10 bases, with 10 bases of the junction left unmatched. This CDR3 has 14 amino acids. CDR3 loop: CSSKGLAGAGEQFF. The DNA of the CDR3 is TGCAGCTCAAAGGGACTAGCGGGAGCGGGGGAGCAGTTCTTC.

In its sample, this clonotype was seen many times. The chain carries TRBV24-1 and TRBJ2-1; 8 positions agree with TRBD2. This CDR3 contains 15 residues. CDR1 is KGHDR, CDR2 SFDVKD, per germline. The V segment lost 1 base and the J segment 8 bases; nucleotides outside the gene matches: 6. The CDR3: CATSDFYGGADEQFF. The CDR3 DNA is TGTGCCACCAGTGATTTCTACGGGGGGGCGGATGAGCAGTTCTTC.

CDR3 region: CSASTSGKYQETQYF. The CDR3 bases are TGCAGTGCTAGTACTAGCGGAAAGTACCAAGAGACCCAGTACTTC. The genes are TRBV20-1 and TRBJ2-5; TRBD2 aligns across 8 bases. The junction had 6 bases not matched to a gene; V was cut back by 3 bases and J by 0 bases. CDR1 is DFQATT and CDR2 is SNEGSKA in the germline V gene (reference sequence). CDR3 size: 15 residues.

This clonotype was detected only a few times. The CDR3 coding sequence is TGTGCCAGCAGCTCGGGGGGGCCGGGGGAGCTGTTTTTT. Protein product: CASSSGGPGELFF. V is TRBV7-2 and J is TRBJ2-2, with TRBD2 matching 8 bases. Germline assignment: CDR1 SGHTA and CDR2 FQGNSA. V dropped 4 bases and J dropped 8; count of bases not matched to a gene: 3. There are 13 residues in the CDR3.

This clonotype was counted at least ten times. This chain joins TRBV2 and TRBJ1-2, with D uncertain. CDR1 and CDR2 from the germline V gene are SNHLY and FYNNEI. The length of the CDR3 is 14 residues. V was trimmed by 2 bases and J by 5 bases, leaving 12 bases between them. CDR3 coding DNA: TGTGCCAGCAGTGAAATGAGCGCGGGATATGGCTACACCTTC. It is translated as CASSEMSAGYGYTF.